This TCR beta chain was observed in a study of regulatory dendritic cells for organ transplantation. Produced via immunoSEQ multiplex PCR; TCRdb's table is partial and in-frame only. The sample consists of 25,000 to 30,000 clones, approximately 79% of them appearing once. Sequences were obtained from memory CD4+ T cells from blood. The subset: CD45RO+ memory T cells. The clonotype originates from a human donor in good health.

The DNA for the CDR3 is TGCGCCAGCAGCCAAGAGTGGGCCTTGAACACCGGGGAGCTGTTTTTT. Amino acid sequence: CASSQEWALNTGELFF. The V and J genes are TRBV4-3 and TRBJ2-2; D not resolved. This CDR3 is built from 16 residues. CDR1 and CDR2 (germline): LGHNA, YSLEER. V lost 0 bases to trimming and J lost 1 base, with 9 bases between them.